Listed below are T cell receptor beta chains from one sample, sequenced in a study of T-cell reconstitution after alpha-beta-depleted transplantation in children. TCRdb reprocessed the PCR reads with MiXCR, giving one entry per CDR3 protein. Altogether some 520,000 distinct CDR3 sequences are present, roughly 33% being singletons, with the ten largest covering about 2.3%. The specimen was PBMCs from the stem cell graft donor, collected from the stem cell graft. The receptor source for this set is a human donor who donated a stem cell graft to a child with aplastic anemia. The CDR3 runs from the conserved cysteine through the conserved F or W. The order of the fields is V gene, J gene, CDR3 protein.

v_gene: TRBV7-9; j_gene: TRBJ2-1; CDR3aa: CASSSGLAGAGYNEQFF
v_gene: TRBV7-2; j_gene: TRBJ1-5; CDR3aa: CASSSPKGGPTSNQPQHF
v_gene: TRBV18; j_gene: TRBJ2-7; CDR3aa: CASSRRTGELYEQYF
v_gene: TRBV25-1; j_gene: TRBJ2-1; CDR3aa: CASSEWYGQGDEQFF
v_gene: TRBV24-1; j_gene: TRBJ2-3; CDR3aa: CATSDQGLAVPDTQYF
v_gene: TRBV5-1; j_gene: TRBJ2-1; CDR3aa: CASSFTSGRAFNEQFF
v_gene: TRBV18; j_gene: TRBJ1-6; CDR3aa: CASSPFRDSDNSPLHF
v_gene: TRBV7-9; j_gene: TRBJ2-3; CDR3aa: CASSQVQASEDTQYF
v_gene: TRBV19; j_gene: TRBJ2-1; CDR3aa: CASSTSRGTFNNEQFF
v_gene: TRBV6-1; j_gene: TRBJ2-1; CDR3aa: CASSLGSSGRHEQFF
v_gene: TRBV19; j_gene: TRBJ1-2; CDR3aa: CASSIGGNGYTF
v_gene: TRBV6-1; j_gene: TRBJ2-7; CDR3aa: CASSRRQGSSYEQYF
v_gene: TRBV6-1; j_gene: TRBJ1-4; CDR3aa: CASSEGRGGKLFF
v_gene: TRBV11-2; j_gene: TRBJ2-3; CDR3aa: CASSLLGTSGSRADTQCF
v_gene: TRBV20-1; j_gene: TRBJ2-1; CDR3aa: CSAIGLAGQSSSYNEQFF
v_gene: TRBV7-2; j_gene: TRBJ2-2; CDR3aa: CASSLGSASGELFF